This TCR beta chain was identified in a study of blood T cell repertoires in COVID-19. Study overall: Acute and convalescent COVID-19 specimens originated in the United States, Italy and Spain. T cells, B-cell-depleted T cells, or PBMCs provided the cDNA or gDNA that served as material.

Original data processing: From reference gene primer amplification, estimates of nucleated cell counts were derived. The method was immunoSEQ multiplex PCR; TCRdb's version includes in-frame clones alone and lacks a portion of them. D and trimming were read from the DNA, whereas the V and J calls and clone size are those reported in that table. The table lists approximately 200,000 clones, 88% of them singletons. Trimming pared 0 bases from V and 6 bases from J, leaving 8 bases between. The CDR3 runs 14 residues. Germline CDR1 and CDR2: MRHNA and SNTAGT. The source material was peripheral blood. This TCR came from a woman aged 30 to 39 with acute or convalescent COVID-19. The chain employs TRBV6-4 and TRBJ2-2; the D is unclear. As DNA, the CDR3 is TGTGCCAGCAGTGACTCCGGCGGAGCCGGGGAGCTGTTTTTT. It is translated as CASSDSGGAGELFF.